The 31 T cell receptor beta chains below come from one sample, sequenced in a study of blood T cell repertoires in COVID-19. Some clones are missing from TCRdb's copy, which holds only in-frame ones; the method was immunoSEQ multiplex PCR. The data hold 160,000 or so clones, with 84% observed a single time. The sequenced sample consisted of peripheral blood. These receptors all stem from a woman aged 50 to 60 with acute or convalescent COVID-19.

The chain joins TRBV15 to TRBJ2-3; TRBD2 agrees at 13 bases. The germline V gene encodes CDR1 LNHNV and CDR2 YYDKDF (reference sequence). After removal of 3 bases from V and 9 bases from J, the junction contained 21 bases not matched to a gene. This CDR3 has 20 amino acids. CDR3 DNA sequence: TGTGCCACCAGCAGGGGTGGACTAGCGGGAGACGGGGCGCTGAGCCAAACGCAGTATTTT. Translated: CATSRGGLAGDGALSQTQYF.

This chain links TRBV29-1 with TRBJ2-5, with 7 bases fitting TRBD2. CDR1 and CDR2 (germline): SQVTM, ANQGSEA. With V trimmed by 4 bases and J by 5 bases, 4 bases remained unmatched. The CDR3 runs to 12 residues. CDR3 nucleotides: TGCAGCGTTGGAGCTAGCGGCGAGACCCAGTACTTC. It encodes CSVGASGETQYF.

The CDR3 sequence: CASSLNQGTIAFF. CDR3 DNA sequence: TGTGCCAGCAGCTTAAACCAGGGTACTATTGCTTTCTTT. The chain couples TRBV7-3 to TRBJ1-1; the D gene is possibly TRBD1 (5 bases). This CDR3 has 13 residues. V lost 1 base to trimming and J lost 11 bases, with 14 bases between them. CDR1 is SGHTA and CDR2 is FQGTGA in the germline V gene.

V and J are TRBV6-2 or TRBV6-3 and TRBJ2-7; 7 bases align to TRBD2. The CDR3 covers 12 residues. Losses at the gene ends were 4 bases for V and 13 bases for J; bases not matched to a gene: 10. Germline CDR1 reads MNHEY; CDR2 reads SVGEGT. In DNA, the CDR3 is TGTGCCAGCAGTTTTGGAGCGGGGTTAAGATACTTC. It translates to CASSFGAGLRYF.

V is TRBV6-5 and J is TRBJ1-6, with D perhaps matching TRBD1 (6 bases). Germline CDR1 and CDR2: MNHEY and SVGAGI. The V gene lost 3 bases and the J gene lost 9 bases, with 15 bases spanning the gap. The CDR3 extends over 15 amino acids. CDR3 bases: TGTGCCAGCAGTTATGGGGGGGCTTCGGGTTCACCCCTCCACTTT. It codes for CASSYGGASGSPLHF.

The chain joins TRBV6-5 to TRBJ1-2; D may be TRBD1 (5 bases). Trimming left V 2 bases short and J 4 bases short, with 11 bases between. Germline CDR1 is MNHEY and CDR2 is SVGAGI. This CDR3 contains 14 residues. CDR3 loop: CASSYQQGFYGYTF. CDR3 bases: TGTGCCAGCAGTTACCAGCAGGGTTTCTATGGCTACACCTTC.

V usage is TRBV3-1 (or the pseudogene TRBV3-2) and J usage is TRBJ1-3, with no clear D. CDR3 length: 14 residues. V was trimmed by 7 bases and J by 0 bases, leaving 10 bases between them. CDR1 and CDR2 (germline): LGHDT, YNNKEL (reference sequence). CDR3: CASTPTNSGNTIYF. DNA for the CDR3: TGTGCCAGCACCCCGACAAACTCTGGAAACACCATATATTTT.

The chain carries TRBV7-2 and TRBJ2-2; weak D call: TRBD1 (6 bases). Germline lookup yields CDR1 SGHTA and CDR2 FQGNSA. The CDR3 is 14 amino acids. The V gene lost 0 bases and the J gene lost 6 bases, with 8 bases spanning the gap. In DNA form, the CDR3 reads TGTGCCAGCAGCTTAGCTCAGGGGCCCGGGGAGCTGTTTTTT. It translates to CASSLAQGPGELFF. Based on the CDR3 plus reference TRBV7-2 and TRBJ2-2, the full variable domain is GAGVSQSPSNKVTEKGKDVELRCDPISGHTALYWYRQSLGQGLEFLIYFQGNSAPDKSGLPSDRFSAERTGGSVSTLTIQRTQQEDSAVYLCASSLAQGPGELFFGEGSRLTVL.

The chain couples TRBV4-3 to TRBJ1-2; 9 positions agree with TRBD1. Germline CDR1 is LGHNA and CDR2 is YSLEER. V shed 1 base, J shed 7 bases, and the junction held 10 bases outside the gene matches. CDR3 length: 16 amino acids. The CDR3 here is CASSQGAIGQGIGYTF. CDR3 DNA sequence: TGCGCCAGCAGCCAAGGAGCTATTGGACAGGGGATTGGCTACACCTTC.

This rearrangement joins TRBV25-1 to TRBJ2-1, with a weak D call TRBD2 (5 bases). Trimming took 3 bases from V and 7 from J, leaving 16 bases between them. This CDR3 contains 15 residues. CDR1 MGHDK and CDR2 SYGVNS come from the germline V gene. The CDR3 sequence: CASSDSGVLSNEQFF. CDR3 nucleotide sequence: TGTGCCAGCAGTGACTCCGGGGTTCTCTCGAATGAGCAGTTCTTC. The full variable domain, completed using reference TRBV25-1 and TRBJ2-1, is EADIYQTPRYLVIGTGKKITLECSQTMGHDKMYWYQQDPGMELHLIHYSYGVNSTEKGDLSSESTVSRIRTEHFPLTLESARPSHTSQYLCASSDSGVLSNEQFFGPGTRLTVL.

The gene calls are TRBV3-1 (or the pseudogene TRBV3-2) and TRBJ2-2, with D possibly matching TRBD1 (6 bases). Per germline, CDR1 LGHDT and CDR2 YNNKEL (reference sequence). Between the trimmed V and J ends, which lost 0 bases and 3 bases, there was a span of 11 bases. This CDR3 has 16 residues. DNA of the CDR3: TGTGCCAGCAGCCAAGATTTGAGACAGGACACCGGGGAGCTGTTTTTT. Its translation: CASSQDLRQDTGELFF.

The CDR3 DNA follows: TGTGCCAGCAGCAAAATTGTACAGGGCAAGGGTTCCTATAGCAATCAGCCCCAGCATTTT. This translates into CASSKIVQGKGSYSNQPQHF. The rearrangement joins TRBV21-1 to TRBJ1-5; no DNA check was done on the table's D call, TRBD1. TRBV21-1 is recorded as a pseudogene. This CDR3 region has 20 residues.

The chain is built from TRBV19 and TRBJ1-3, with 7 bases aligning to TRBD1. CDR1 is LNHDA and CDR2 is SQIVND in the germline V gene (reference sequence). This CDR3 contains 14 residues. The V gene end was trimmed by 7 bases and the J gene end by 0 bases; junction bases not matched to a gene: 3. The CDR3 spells CASMTGNSGNTIYF. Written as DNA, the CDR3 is TGTGCCAGTATGACAGGGAACTCTGGAAACACCATATATTTT.

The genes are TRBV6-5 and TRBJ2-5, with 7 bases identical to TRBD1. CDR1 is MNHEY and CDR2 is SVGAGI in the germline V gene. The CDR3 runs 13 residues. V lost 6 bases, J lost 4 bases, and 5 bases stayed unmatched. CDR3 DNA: TGTGCCAGCAGATCGACAGGGCGAGAGACCCAGTACTTC. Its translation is CASRSTGRETQYF.

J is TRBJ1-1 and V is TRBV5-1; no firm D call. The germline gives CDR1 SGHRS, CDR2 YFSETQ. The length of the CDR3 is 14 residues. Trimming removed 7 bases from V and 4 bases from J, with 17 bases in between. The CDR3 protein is CASSSSAGSTEAFF. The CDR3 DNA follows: TGCGCCAGCTCCTCATCGGCGGGGAGCACTGAAGCTTTCTTT.

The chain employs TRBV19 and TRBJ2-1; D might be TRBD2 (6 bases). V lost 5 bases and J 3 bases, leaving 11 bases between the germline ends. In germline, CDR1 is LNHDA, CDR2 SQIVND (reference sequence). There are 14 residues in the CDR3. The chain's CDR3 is CASSLDGGYNEQFF. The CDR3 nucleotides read TGTGCCAGTAGTTTGGACGGGGGCTACAATGAGCAGTTCTTC.

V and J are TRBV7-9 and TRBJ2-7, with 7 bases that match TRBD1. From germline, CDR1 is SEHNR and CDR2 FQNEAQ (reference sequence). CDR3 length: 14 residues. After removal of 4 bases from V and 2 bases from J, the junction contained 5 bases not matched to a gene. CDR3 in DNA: TGTGCCAGCAGCTCCCAGGGGGTCCCCTACGAGCAGTACTTC. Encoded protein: CASSSQGVPYEQYF.

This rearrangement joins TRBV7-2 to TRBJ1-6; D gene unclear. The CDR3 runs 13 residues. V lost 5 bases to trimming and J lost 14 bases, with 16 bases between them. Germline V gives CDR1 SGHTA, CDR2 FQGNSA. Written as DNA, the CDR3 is TGTGCCAGCAGCCCGGTGTCGCCGTCGTCCCTCCACTTT. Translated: CASSPVSPSSLHF.

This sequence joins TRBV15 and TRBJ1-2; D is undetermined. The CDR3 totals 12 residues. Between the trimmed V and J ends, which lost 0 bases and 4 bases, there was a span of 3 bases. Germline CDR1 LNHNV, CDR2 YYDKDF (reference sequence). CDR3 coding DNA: TGTGCCACCAGCAGAGACGGCTATGGCTACACCTTC. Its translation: CATSRDGYGYTF.

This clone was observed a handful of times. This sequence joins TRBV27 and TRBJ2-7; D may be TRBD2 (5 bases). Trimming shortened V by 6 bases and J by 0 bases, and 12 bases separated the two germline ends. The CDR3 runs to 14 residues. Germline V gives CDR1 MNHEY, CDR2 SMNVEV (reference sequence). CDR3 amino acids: CASRLRASSYEQYF. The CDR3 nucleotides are TGTGCCAGCAGATTGCGGGCTAGCTCCTACGAGCAGTACTTC.

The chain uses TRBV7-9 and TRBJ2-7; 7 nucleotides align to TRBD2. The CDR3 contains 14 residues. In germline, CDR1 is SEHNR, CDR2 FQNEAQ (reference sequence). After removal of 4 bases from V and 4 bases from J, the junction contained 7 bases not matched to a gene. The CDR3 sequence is CASSYGGSSYEQYF. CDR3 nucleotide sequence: TGTGCCAGCAGCTACGGGGGGTCCTCGTACGAGCAGTACTTC.

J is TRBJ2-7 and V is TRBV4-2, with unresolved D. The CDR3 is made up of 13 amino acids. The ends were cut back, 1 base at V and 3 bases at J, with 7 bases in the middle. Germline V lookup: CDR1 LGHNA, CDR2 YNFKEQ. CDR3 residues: CASSQAPGYEQYF. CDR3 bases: TGTGCCAGCAGCCAAGCCCCAGGCTACGAGCAGTACTTC.

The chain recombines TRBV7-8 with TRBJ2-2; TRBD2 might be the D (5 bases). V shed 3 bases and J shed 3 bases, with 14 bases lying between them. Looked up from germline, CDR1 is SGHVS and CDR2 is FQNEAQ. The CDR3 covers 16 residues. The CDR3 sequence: CASSFMAGRDTGELFF. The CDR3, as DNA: TGTGCCAGCAGCTTTATGGCCGGGCGGGACACCGGGGAGCTGTTTTTT.

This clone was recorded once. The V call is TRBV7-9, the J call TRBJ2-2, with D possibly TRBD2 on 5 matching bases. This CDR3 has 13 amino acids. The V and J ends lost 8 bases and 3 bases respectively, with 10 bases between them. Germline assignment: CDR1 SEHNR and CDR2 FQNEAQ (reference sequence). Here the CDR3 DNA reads TGTGCCAGCCGACGGGGAGACACCGGGGAGCTGTTTTTT. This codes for CASRRGDTGELFF.

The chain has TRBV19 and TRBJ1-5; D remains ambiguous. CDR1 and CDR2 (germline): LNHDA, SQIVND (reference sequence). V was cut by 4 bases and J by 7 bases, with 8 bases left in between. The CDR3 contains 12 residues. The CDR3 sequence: CASSTLYQPQHF. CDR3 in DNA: TGTGCCAGTAGTACCCTATACCAGCCCCAGCATTTT.

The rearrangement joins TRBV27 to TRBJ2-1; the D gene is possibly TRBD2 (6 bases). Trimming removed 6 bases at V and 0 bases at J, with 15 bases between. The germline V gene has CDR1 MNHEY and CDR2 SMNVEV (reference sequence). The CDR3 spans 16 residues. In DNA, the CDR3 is TGTGCCAGCAGGAGGACTACACTAAGCTCCTACAATGAGCAGTTCTTC. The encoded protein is CASRRTTLSSYNEQFF.

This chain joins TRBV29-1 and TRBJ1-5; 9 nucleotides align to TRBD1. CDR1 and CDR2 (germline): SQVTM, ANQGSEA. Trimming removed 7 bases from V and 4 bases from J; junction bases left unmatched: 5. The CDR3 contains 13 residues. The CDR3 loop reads CSAGTGTNQPQHF. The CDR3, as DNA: TGCAGCGCCGGGACAGGGACGAATCAGCCCCAGCATTTT.

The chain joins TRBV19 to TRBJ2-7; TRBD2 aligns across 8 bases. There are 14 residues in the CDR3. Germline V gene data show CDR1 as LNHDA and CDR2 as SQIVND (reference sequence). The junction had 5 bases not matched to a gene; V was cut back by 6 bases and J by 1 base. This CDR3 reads CASRPSGSSYEQYF. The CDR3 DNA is TGTGCCAGTAGGCCCAGCGGGAGTTCCTACGAGCAGTACTTC.

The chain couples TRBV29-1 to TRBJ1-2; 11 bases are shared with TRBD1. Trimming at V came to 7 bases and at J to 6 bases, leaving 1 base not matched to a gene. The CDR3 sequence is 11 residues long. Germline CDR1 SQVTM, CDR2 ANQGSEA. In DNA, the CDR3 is TGCAGCGGGACAGGGGGCGATGGCTACACCTTC. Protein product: CSGTGGDGYTF.

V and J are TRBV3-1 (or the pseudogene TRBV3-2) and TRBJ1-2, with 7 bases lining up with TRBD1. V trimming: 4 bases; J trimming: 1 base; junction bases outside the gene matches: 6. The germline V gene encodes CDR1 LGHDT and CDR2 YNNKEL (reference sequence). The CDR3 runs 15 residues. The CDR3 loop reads CASSRIRDSNYGYTF. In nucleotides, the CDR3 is TGTGCCAGCAGCCGAATCCGGGACAGTAACTATGGCTACACCTTC.

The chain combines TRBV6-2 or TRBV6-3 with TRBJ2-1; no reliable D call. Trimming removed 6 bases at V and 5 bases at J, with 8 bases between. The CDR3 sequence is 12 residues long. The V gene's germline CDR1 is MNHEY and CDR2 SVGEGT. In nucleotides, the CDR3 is TGTGCCAGCAGCCGACTCAACAATGAGCAGTTCTTC. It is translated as CASSRLNNEQFF.